This T cell receptor (beta chain) was identified in a study of response to subunit inactivated influenza vaccine. The germline CDR1 and CDR2 sequences are SGDLS and YYNGEE. This CDR3 contains 17 residues. V lost 4 bases, J lost 0 bases, and 17 bases lay in between. Concerning this clonotype: The antigen remains unidentified.

TCRdb re-derived calls from the RT-PCR reads in MiXCR, one entry per CDR3 protein. Of roughly 650,000 distinct CDR3 sequences listed, 15% to 19% are singletons. Study results and caveats: Authors suggested seasonal influenza vaccinations each recruit few new T cells.

V gene TRBV9 combines with J gene TRBJ2-1, with D perhaps being TRBD1 or TRBD2 (6 bases each). Source: PBMCs from blood, taken 12 days after vaccination. The source of this sequence is a man aged 50 to 60 who received an inactivated influenza vaccine. The CDR3 spells CASSQRTDGSSYNEQFF. The DNA of the CDR3 is TGTGCCAGCAGCCAACGGACAGACGGGAGCTCCTACAATGAGCAGTTCTTC.